This T cell receptor (beta chain) appears in the sequencing data of a study of blood T cell repertoires in COVID-19. Generated by immunoSEQ multiplex PCR, the TCRdb table keeps only in-frame clones and is missing some. Here the sample spans roughly 130,000 clones, 70% to 90% being singletons. Looked up from germline, CDR1 is ENHRY and CDR2 is SYGVKD. The CDR3 runs to 15 residues. V dropped 4 bases and J dropped 4; count of bases not matched to a gene: 5. Cohorts were determined from participant-reported clinical history. Sequencing input: PBMCs or T cells enriched from blood (not recorded which). The chain combines TRBV10-3 with TRBJ2-1; the match to TRBD2 covers 9 bases. The TCR sequence derives from a woman in her forties or fifties with acute COVID-19. CDR3 protein: CAISGTSELYNEQFF. The CDR3 nucleotides read TGTGCCATCAGTGGGACTAGCGAACTATACAATGAGCAGTTCTTC.